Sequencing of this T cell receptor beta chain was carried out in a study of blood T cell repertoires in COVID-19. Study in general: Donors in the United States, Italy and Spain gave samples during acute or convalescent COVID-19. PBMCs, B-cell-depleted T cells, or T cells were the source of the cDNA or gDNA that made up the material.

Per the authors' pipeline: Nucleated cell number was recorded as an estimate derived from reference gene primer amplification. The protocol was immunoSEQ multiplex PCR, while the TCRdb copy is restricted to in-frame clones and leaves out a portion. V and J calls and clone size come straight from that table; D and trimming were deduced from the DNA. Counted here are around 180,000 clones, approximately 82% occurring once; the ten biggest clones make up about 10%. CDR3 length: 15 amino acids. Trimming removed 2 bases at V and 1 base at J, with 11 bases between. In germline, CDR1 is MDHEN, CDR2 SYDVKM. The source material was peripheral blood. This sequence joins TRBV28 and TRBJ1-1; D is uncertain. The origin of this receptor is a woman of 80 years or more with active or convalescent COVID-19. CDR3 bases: TGTGCCAGCAGTTTAACTGACAACGCGAACACTGAAGCTTTCTTT. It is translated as CASSLTDNANTEAFF. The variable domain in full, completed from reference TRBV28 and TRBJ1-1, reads DVKVTQSSRYLVKRTGEKVFLECVQDMDHENMFWYRQDPGLGLRLIYFSYDVKMKEKGDIPEGYSVSREKKERFSLILESASTNQTSMYLCASSLTDNANTEAFFGQGTRLTVV.